The clone carrying this T cell receptor beta chain was counted between two and nine times. As yet, its antigen is unknown. The data were obtained in a study of response to subunit inactivated influenza vaccine. Regarding the study as a whole: T cells newly recruited by each seasonal influenza vaccination are few, the authors suggested.

TCRdb re-derived calls from the RT-PCR reads in MiXCR, one entry per CDR3 protein. The sample holds about 520,000 distinct CDR3 sequences; about 25% are singletons and the top ten take around 1.8%. This material consisted of CD4+ T cells sorted from PBMCs, taken more than 4 days after vaccination. The receptor's source is a man between 50 and 59 years old who received an inactivated influenza vaccine.

CDR3 sequence reads: CSVDGGAYEQYF. For the CDR3, the DNA is TGCAGCGTTGATGGCGGAGCCTACGAGCAGTACTTC. The rearrangement uses TRBV29-1 and TRBJ2-7; D is uncertain. This CDR3 has 12 amino acids. CDR1 is SQVTM, CDR2 ANQGSEA, per germline. V was pared by 3 bases and J by 2 bases, with 8 bases between.